The entry that follows covers one TCR beta chain sequence. Sequencing was performed with immunoSEQ multiplex PCR; in TCRdb, only in-frame clones are kept and a portion is missing. The repertoire holds under 140,000 clones, with around nine tenths as singletons. This CDR3 is 16 amino acids long. Germline CDR1 MNHEY, CDR2 SMNVEV (reference sequence). V gave up 0 bases and J gave up 4 bases; unmatched junction bases: 2. This sample stems from a study of cytomegalovirus exposure and HLA in healthy donors. This receptor was taken from a woman aged 18-35 years in good health and CMV-seronegative. The chain employs TRBV27 and TRBJ2-2, with 10 bases that match TRBD1. The sample was PBMCs. This chain's CDR3 is CASSLSTGGGTGELFF. CDR3 in DNA: TGTGCCAGCAGTTTATCGACAGGGGGCGGCACCGGGGAGCTGTTTTTT.